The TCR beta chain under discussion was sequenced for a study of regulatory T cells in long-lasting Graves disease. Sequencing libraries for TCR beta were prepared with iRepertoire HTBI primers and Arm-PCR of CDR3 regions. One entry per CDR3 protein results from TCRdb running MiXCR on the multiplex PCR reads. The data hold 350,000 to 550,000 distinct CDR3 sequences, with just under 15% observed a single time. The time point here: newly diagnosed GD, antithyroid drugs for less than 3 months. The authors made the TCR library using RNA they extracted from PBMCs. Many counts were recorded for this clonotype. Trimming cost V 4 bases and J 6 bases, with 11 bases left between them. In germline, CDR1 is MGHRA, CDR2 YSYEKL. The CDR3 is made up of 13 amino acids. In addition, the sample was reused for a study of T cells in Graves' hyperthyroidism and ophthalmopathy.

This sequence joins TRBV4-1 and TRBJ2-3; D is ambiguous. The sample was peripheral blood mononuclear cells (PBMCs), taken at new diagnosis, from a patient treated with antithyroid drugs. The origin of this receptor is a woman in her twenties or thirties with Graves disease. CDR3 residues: CASSRLLWDTQYF. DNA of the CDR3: TGCGCCAGCAGCCGCTTGCTCTGGGATACGCAGTATTTT.